This T cell receptor (beta chain) originates from a study of blood T cell repertoires in COVID-19. About the research overall: There were acute and convalescent COVID-19 samples, and they came from the United States, Italy and Spain. PBMCs, B-cell-depleted T cells, or T cells were the source of the cDNA or gDNA that made up the material.

Trimming left V 3 bases short and J 4 bases short, with 12 bases between. Germline V lookup: CDR1 LGHNA, CDR2 YNFKEQ. CDR3 length: 14 residues. In the original processing: Amplification from reference gene primers served as the basis for estimated nucleated cell counts. Sequenced by immunoSEQ multiplex PCR; TCRdb stores in-frame clones only, minus some. The V and J calls and the clone size are those of that table, but D and trimming were determined from the DNA. The sample has over 65,000 clones; roughly 80% are singletons. This clonotype was obtained from a woman aged 40-49 years with active or convalescent COVID-19. The gene calls are TRBV4-2 and TRBJ1-2; D is possibly TRBD1 (5 bases). Sequenced input: peripheral blood. The CDR3: CASSQDTLSYGYTF. In DNA form, the CDR3 reads TGTGCCAGCAGCCAGGACACCCTGAGCTATGGCTACACCTTC.